This is a list of T cell receptor beta chains from one sample in a study of CD8 T cells in ankylosing spondylitis. Each CDR3 protein is one row after TCRdb ran MiXCR on the 5' RACE reads. Of over 600,000 distinct CDR3 sequences in the sample, over 15% were seen once. Sequencing used blood, either unsorted or a sorted T cell fraction (not recorded which). The receptors derive from a male donor with ankylosing spondylitis. CDR3s include the opening cysteine and the closing phenylalanine or tryptophan. Fields, in order: J gene, D gene, V gene, clone size, CDR3 DNA, CDR3 protein. A D gene is named only where the DNA matches it firmly. Clone size is given for some rows only: seen once, a few or many times, or a class if the clone is expanded.

j_call: TRBJ1-2; d_call: NA; v_call: TRBV4-1; clone_size: few; cdr3_nt: TGCGCCAGCAGCCAAAGGGAATCGGGGCTGGGCATTAGCTACACCTTC; cdr3_aa: CASSQRESGLGISYTF
j_call: TRBJ2-2; d_call: NA; v_call: TRBV30; clone_size: NA; cdr3_nt: TGTGCCTGGGGGTTCGACACCGGGGAGCTGTTTTTT; cdr3_aa: CAWGFDTGELFF
j_call: TRBJ1-5; d_call: NA; v_call: TRBV20-1; clone_size: few; cdr3_nt: TGCAGTGCTACAGTCGCGGGGGATCAGCCCCAGCATTTT; cdr3_aa: CSATVAGDQPQHF
j_call: TRBJ2-7; d_call: NA; v_call: TRBV2; clone_size: NA; cdr3_nt: TGTGCCAGCAGTGAATCTCGAGCCGGGATGCACTCCTACGAGCAGTACTTC; cdr3_aa: CASSESRAGMHSYEQYF
j_call: TRBJ2-2; d_call: TRBD1; v_call: TRBV20-1; clone_size: NA; cdr3_nt: TGCAGTGCTAGACCACAGGGGCCCGGGGAGCTGTTTTTT; cdr3_aa: CSARPQGPGELFF
j_call: TRBJ2-3; d_call: NA; v_call: TRBV7-2; clone_size: NA; cdr3_nt: TGTGCCAGCAGCTTAGACGGGAAGAAGGCAGATACGCAGTATTTT; cdr3_aa: CASSLDGKKADTQYF
j_call: TRBJ2-1; d_call: NA; v_call: TRBV28; clone_size: NA; cdr3_nt: TGTGCCAGCAGTTTATGGCTTACGTCAAAGAGCTCCTACAATGAGCAGTTCTTC; cdr3_aa: CASSLWLTSKSSYNEQFF
j_call: TRBJ1-1; d_call: NA; v_call: TRBV20-1; clone_size: NA; cdr3_nt: TGCAGTGCTAGACGCTCCAGGGAGGGGAACACTGAAGCTTTCTTT; cdr3_aa: CSARRSREGNTEAFF
j_call: TRBJ1-1; d_call: NA; v_call: TRBV4-1; clone_size: few; cdr3_nt: TGCGCCAGCAGCCCAGGGAGCTACACTGAAGCTTTCTTT; cdr3_aa: CASSPGSYTEAFF
j_call: TRBJ2-1; d_call: TRBD2; v_call: TRBV29-1; clone_size: few; cdr3_nt: TGCAGCGTTGAATGGCTAGCGGGAGAGTCCCTTGGGTCCAATGAGCAGTTCTTC; cdr3_aa: CSVEWLAGESLGSNEQFF
j_call: TRBJ2-1; d_call: NA; v_call: TRBV2; clone_size: few; cdr3_nt: TGTGCCAGCAGTGATCAGGGGAACTCCTACAATGAGCAGTTCTTC; cdr3_aa: CASSDQGNSYNEQFF
j_call: TRBJ2-2; d_call: NA; v_call: TRBV24-1; clone_size: few; cdr3_nt: TGTGCCACCAGTGATTTGAACGGGAGTGGGACCGGGGAGCTGTTTTTT; cdr3_aa: CATSDLNGSGTGELFF
j_call: TRBJ1-5; d_call: TRBD1; v_call: TRBV27; clone_size: few; cdr3_nt: TGTGCCAGCCAACAAGGGGGCAATCACCCCCAGCATTTT; cdr3_aa: CASQQGGNHPQHF
j_call: TRBJ1-5; d_call: TRBD1; v_call: TRBV6-2/TRBV6-3; clone_size: few; cdr3_nt: TGTGCCAGCAGACCAGCCGGGACAGGGGAAAGGATTTATAGCAATCAGCCCCAGCATTTT; cdr3_aa: CASRPAGTGERIYSNQPQHF
j_call: TRBJ1-2; d_call: TRBD1; v_call: TRBV12-3/TRBV12-4; clone_size: NA; cdr3_nt: TGTGCCAGCAGTTTAGCCCCGGAGGGACAGAGAGGCGATGGCTACACCTTC; cdr3_aa: CASSLAPEGQRGDGYTF
j_call: TRBJ1-1; d_call: NA; v_call: TRBV29-1; clone_size: NA; cdr3_nt: TGCAGCGTTGCAGGGGTCGGGGGTAACATGAACACTGAAGCTTTCTTT; cdr3_aa: CSVAGVGGNMNTEAFF
j_call: TRBJ2-1; d_call: TRBD2; v_call: TRBV9; clone_size: NA; cdr3_nt: TGTGCCAGCAGCGTAAGCGGGAGAGAGTACAATGAGCAGTTCTTC; cdr3_aa: CASSVSGREYNEQFF
j_call: TRBJ2-1; d_call: TRBD1; v_call: TRBV20-1; clone_size: few; cdr3_nt: TGCAGTGCTAGGCCGAGGACAGGGGGCAGGAATGAGCAGTTCTTC; cdr3_aa: CSARPRTGGRNEQFF
j_call: TRBJ2-3; d_call: TRBD2; v_call: TRBV5-1; clone_size: NA; cdr3_nt: TGCGCCAGCGGCTACCGGGCAGCGGGGGAAGGAGATACGCAGTATTTT; cdr3_aa: CASGYRAAGEGDTQYF
j_call: TRBJ2-4; d_call: TRBD1; v_call: TRBV20-1; clone_size: few; cdr3_nt: TGCAGTGCTAGCGTGACAGGGAAGGCCAAAAACATTCAGTACTTC; cdr3_aa: CSASVTGKAKNIQYF
j_call: TRBJ2-7; d_call: NA; v_call: TRBV7-3; clone_size: few; cdr3_nt: TGTGCCAGCAGCTTAACGCAGGGGACTCCCTACGAGCAGTACTTC; cdr3_aa: CASSLTQGTPYEQYF
j_call: TRBJ2-6; d_call: NA; v_call: TRBV6-2/TRBV6-3; clone_size: few; cdr3_nt: TGTGCCAGCGTACAGGGACTCACCTCTGGGGCCAACGTCCTGACTTTC; cdr3_aa: CASVQGLTSGANVLTF
j_call: TRBJ2-7; d_call: NA; v_call: TRBV3-1; clone_size: few; cdr3_nt: TGTGCCAGCAGCCAAAAAGGACCGTACGAGCAGTACTTC; cdr3_aa: CASSQKGPYEQYF
j_call: TRBJ1-6; d_call: NA; v_call: TRBV10-3; clone_size: few; cdr3_nt: TGTGCCATCAGTGAAACGGCCAGCCTCAATAATTCACCCCTCCACTTT; cdr3_aa: CAISETASLNNSPLHF
j_call: TRBJ2-5; d_call: NA; v_call: TRBV15; clone_size: few; cdr3_nt: TGTGCCACCAGCAGAGATTGGGGACCGAGAGGAGAGACCCAGTACTTC; cdr3_aa: CATSRDWGPRGETQYF
j_call: TRBJ2-1; d_call: TRBD2; v_call: TRBV10-3; clone_size: many; cdr3_nt: TGTGCCATCAGTGACAGCGGGAGCTACAATGAGCAGTTCTTC; cdr3_aa: CAISDSGSYNEQFF
j_call: TRBJ2-2; d_call: TRBD2; v_call: TRBV6-1; clone_size: few; cdr3_nt: TGTGCCAGCAGTAGGGGGCTAGGACTAGCGTCTGGGGAGCTGTTTTTT; cdr3_aa: CASSRGLGLASGELFF
j_call: TRBJ2-7; d_call: TRBD2; v_call: TRBV20-1; clone_size: few; cdr3_nt: TGCAGTGCTAGTGATCCGGGACTAGCGGGAGGGACCTACGAGCAGTACTTC; cdr3_aa: CSASDPGLAGGTYEQYF
j_call: TRBJ1-2; d_call: NA; v_call: TRBV5-6; clone_size: few; cdr3_nt: TGTGCCAGCAGCCGACGGACGGGAGGCTACACCTTC; cdr3_aa: CASSRRTGGYTF
j_call: TRBJ2-3; d_call: NA; v_call: TRBV5-1; clone_size: NA; cdr3_nt: TGCGCCAGCTCCAGGGTGGGGGACACAGATACGCAGTATTTT; cdr3_aa: CASSRVGDTDTQYF
j_call: TRBJ2-1; d_call: TRBD2; v_call: TRBV7-6; clone_size: many; cdr3_nt: TGTGCCAGCAGCCCGAAGCGGGGGGGAAACAATGAGCAGTTCTTC; cdr3_aa: CASSPKRGGNNEQFF
j_call: TRBJ2-7; d_call: NA; v_call: TRBV20-1; clone_size: few; cdr3_nt: TGCAGTGCTGACAGCGGCCGGCCCTACGAGCAGTACTTC; cdr3_aa: CSADSGRPYEQYF
j_call: TRBJ1-1; d_call: NA; v_call: TRBV29-1; clone_size: few; cdr3_nt: TGCAGCGTTGCGTCGTTGGGGTCGAACACTGAAGCTTTCTTT; cdr3_aa: CSVASLGSNTEAFF
j_call: TRBJ2-7; d_call: TRBD1; v_call: TRBV6-1; clone_size: few; cdr3_nt: TGTGCCAGCTCGACGGGACAGGGGGTCTACGAGCAGTACTTC; cdr3_aa: CASSTGQGVYEQYF
j_call: TRBJ2-2; d_call: NA; v_call: TRBV27; clone_size: NA; cdr3_nt: TGTGCCAGCAGTCTCCTCTTAAGGTCTCCCGGGGAGCTGTTTTTT; cdr3_aa: CASSLLLRSPGELFF
j_call: TRBJ2-1; d_call: NA; v_call: TRBV24-1; clone_size: NA; cdr3_nt: TGTGCCACCAGTGCGGGGGCGGGCTCCTACAATGAGCAGTTCTTC; cdr3_aa: CATSAGAGSYNEQFF
j_call: TRBJ2-5; d_call: NA; v_call: TRBV5-1; clone_size: NA; cdr3_nt: TGCGCCAGCAGCCTGGTTGCAGGGCGAGAGACCCAGTACTTC; cdr3_aa: CASSLVAGRETQYF
j_call: TRBJ2-5; d_call: NA; v_call: TRBV11-2; clone_size: NA; cdr3_nt: TGTGCCAGCAGCTTAGTCGTTGGGGGGACCCAAGAGACCCAGTACTTC; cdr3_aa: CASSLVVGGTQETQYF
j_call: TRBJ1-4; d_call: NA; v_call: TRBV4-1; clone_size: few; cdr3_nt: TGCGCCAGCAGCCCCGACACCGAGGAAAAACTGTTTTTT; cdr3_aa: CASSPDTEEKLFF
j_call: TRBJ2-1; d_call: NA; v_call: TRBV6-2/TRBV6-3; clone_size: few; cdr3_nt: TGTGCCAGCAGTTATGTGAGCGATGAAAATGAGCAGTTCTTC; cdr3_aa: CASSYVSDENEQFF
j_call: TRBJ1-5; d_call: TRBD1; v_call: TRBV10-3; clone_size: few; cdr3_nt: TGTGCCATCAGTACAGGGGGGGTTGGCAATCAGCCCCAGCATTTT; cdr3_aa: CAISTGGVGNQPQHF
j_call: TRBJ1-2; d_call: TRBD1; v_call: TRBV6-1; clone_size: few; cdr3_nt: TGTGCCAGCAGTGCTCCTCAGGACAGGCGGCGAACCTTC; cdr3_aa: CASSAPQDRRRTF